This TCR beta chain is from a study of blood T cell repertoires in COVID-19 (dated by TCRdb to about 2020). Broadly, across the study: Samples from collaborators originated in the United States, Italy and Spain and spanned both the acute and convalescent phases of COVID-19. The material from the prospective study consisted of cDNA or gDNA derived from T cells, B-cell-depleted T cells, or PBMCs. The repertoires were made available in a free public database intended to serve as a resource for research on the immune response to SARS-CoV-2. The dataset comprised deeply sampled blood TCRbeta repertoires from subjects exposed to, actively infected with, or recovered from COVID-19. Nearly every sample came with metadata listing a de-identified subject ID, COVID-19 status, age in years and sex. HLA class I and class II types, where available, came from metadata supplied by the sample provider rather than from assay-based typing. Samples came from the ongoing ImmuneRACE study (first 160 participants) plus 1,254 subjects from 6 global collaborators.

The V end loses 0 bases and the J end loses 2 bases, and a stretch of 12 bases separates them. From its cysteine to its phenylalanine, the CDR3 spans 16 amino acids. Only the CDR3 region is kept as DNA, spanning 48 bases read in frame from base 1. CDR1 MNHEY and CDR2 SMNVEV were looked up in the germline V gene (reference sequence). General conclusions and limits of the study: How much clinical and demographic metadata was included differed by source and by participant, and the metadata was provided uncurated.

Notes on this clone: The specificity of this receptor is unknown. Base-call qualities are not available, and no considerably larger clone is one nucleotide away.

The immunoSEQ Assay, a bias-controlled multiplex PCR, was used to amplify TCRbeta CDR3 regions from genomic DNA. In the authors' own workflow: The number of nucleated cells in each sample was estimated by amplification of reference gene primers within the assay. To quantify the absolute abundance of each unique TCRbeta CDR3 rearrangement, sequence reads were collapsed and filtered. For each sample, productive Simpson clonality was calculated by taking the square root of Simpson's diversity index across productive rearrangements. TCRdb retrieved this table from immuneACCESS and kept in-frame rearrangements only. Not all clones are present; in checked studies, unresolved V genes account for under half, and no reason is known for the remainder. D and trimming come from the DNA, and the V and J calls and clone size come from that table. Here the sample has over 200,000 clones; about 90% occur a single time. The top ten clonotypes cover 10% to 13% of the sample.

Participants in the prospective study were enrolled through a virtual design, were aged about 18 to 90 years, and lived in some 24 United States geographic areas. In the prospective study, participants were assigned to cohorts based on the clinical history participants reported in a screening survey and a study questionnaire. ImmuneRACE Cohort 3 recovered participants were defined by two consecutive negative NP/OP PCR tests, healthcare professional clearance, or symptom resolution. Mobile phlebotomists in the prospective study collected whole blood, serum and a nasopharyngeal or oropharyngeal swab from every participant. Over a roughly 2-month period, participants in the prospective study had the option of providing additional blood draws and questionnaires. Prospective study blood samples were shipped either frozen or at room temperature before DNA extraction.

The rearranged chain carries TRBV27 and TRBJ2-3; the D gene identity is not certain. This receptor was taken from a man younger than 45 who had recovered from COVID-19. Material: PBMCs or T cells enriched from blood (not recorded which). The CDR3: CASSLSPTLYTDTQYF. The sequence in DNA is TGTGCCAGCAGTTTATCGCCCACCCTATACACAGATACGCAGTATTTT.